These 8 T cell receptor beta chains were sequenced from one sample in a study of post-analysis software for immune sequencing data. The study's findings and limits: In patients, four to six TRBV segments were more frequent than in controls, with TRBV5-6, TRBV5-1 and TRBV20-1 among them.

Their target antigens are unknown. Unique molecular identifiers were carried by the TCR beta cDNA libraries. TCRdb re-analysed the PCR reads in MiXCR, keeping a single row per CDR3 protein. The sample records some 190,000 distinct CDR3 sequences, around 29% being singletons. Sample: blood. These receptors were collected from a girl between 2 and 17 years old with multiple sclerosis.

This clonotype showed up many times. This sequence joins TRBV27 and TRBJ2-5; D remains ambiguous. This CDR3 comprises 13 residues. CDR1 is MNHEY and CDR2 is SMNVEV in the germline V gene (reference sequence). V was shortened by 0 bases and J by 4 bases, with 6 bases between the two germline ends. The CDR3 spells CASSLSPSETQYF. CDR3 bases: TGTGCCAGCAGTTTATCACCCTCAGAGACCCAGTACTTC.

The rearrangement links TRBV20-1 to TRBJ1-1; D uncertain. Trimming stripped 0 bases from V and 5 bases from J, with 13 bases between. The CDR3 runs to 14 residues. The germline CDR1 and CDR2 sequences are DFQATT and SNEGSKA (reference sequence). CDR3 protein: CSARDRRTRTEAFF. CDR3 bases: TGCAGTGCTAGAGATCGACGGACGAGGACTGAAGCTTTCTTT.

This clonotype was seen ten or more times. This sequence joins TRBV5-1 and TRBJ2-1; D call uncertain. The CDR3 is 12 residues long. Germline loops: CDR1 SGHRS, CDR2 YFSETQ. The V end lost 0 bases, the J end lost 9 bases, and 7 bases lay between the germline ends. This CDR3 reads CASSLEGSEQFF. CDR3 sequence (DNA): TGCGCCAGCAGCTTGGAGGGTAGTGAGCAGTTCTTC.

This clonotype was observed many times. The chain is built from TRBV20-1 and TRBJ2-3, with TRBD2 identical over 8 bases. Germline V lookup: CDR1 DFQATT, CDR2 SNEGSKA (reference sequence). The trim removed 4 bases at V and 5 bases at J, leaving 11 bases unmatched. The CDR3 spans 15 residues. CDR3 bases: TGCAGTGCTACCATCGGAGCGGGAGAAAGAGATACGCAGTATTTT. Protein: CSATIGAGERDTQYF.

This clonotype has more than one count but fewer than ten. This chain uses TRBV7-9 with TRBJ1-6; maybe TRBD1 (6 bases). Between the trimmed V and J ends, which lost 5 bases and 0 bases, there was a span of 11 bases. In germline, CDR1 is SEHNR, CDR2 FQNEAQ (reference sequence). This CDR3 has 16 residues. The CDR3 here is CASSPGQSSYNSPLHF. For the CDR3, the DNA is TGTGCCAGCAGCCCCGGACAGAGCTCCTATAATTCACCCCTCCACTTT. Filled out from reference TRBV7-9 and TRBJ1-6, the complete variable domain reads DTGVSQNPRHKITKRGQNVTFRCDPISEHNRLYWYRQTLGQGPEFLTYFQNEAQLEKSRLLSDRFSAERPKGSFSTLEIQRTEQGDSAMYLCASSPGQSSYNSPLHFGNGTRLTVT.

This clonotype has a handful of counts. The chain combines TRBV13 with TRBJ1-2; D gene unclear. Germline V gene data show CDR1 as PRHDT and CDR2 as FYEKMQ (reference sequence). V lost 4 bases and J 2 bases, leaving 11 bases between the germline ends. This CDR3 spans 14 amino acids. The CDR3 spells CASSSGRINYGYTF. CDR3 in DNA: TGTGCCAGCAGCTCAGGACGGATCAACTATGGCTACACCTTC. Drawing the rest from reference TRBV13 and TRBJ1-2, the complete variable domain is AAGVIQSPRHLIKEKRETATLKCYPIPRHDTVYWYQQGPGQDPQFLISFYEKMQSDKGSIPDRFSAQQFSDYHSELNMSSLELGDSALYFCASSSGRINYGYTFGSGTRLTVV.

Only one count was recorded for this clonotype. This chain connects TRBV29-1 to TRBJ2-5; unclear D gene. Germline V gene data show CDR1 as SQVTM and CDR2 as ANQGSEA. CDR3 length: 12 amino acids. V was clipped by 5 bases and J by 2 bases, with 9 bases between them. The chain's CDR3 is CSVSTDQETQYF. DNA for the CDR3: TGCAGCGTTAGTACAGATCAAGAGACCCAGTACTTC. Full variable domain (outside the CDR3, taken from reference TRBV29-1 and TRBJ2-5): SAVISQKPSRDICQRGTSLTIQCQVDSQVTMMFWYRQQPGQSLTLIATANQGSEATYESGFVIDKFPISRPNLTFSTLTVSNMSPEDSSIYLCSVSTDQETQYFGPGTRLLVL.

The gene calls are TRBV2 and TRBJ2-3; a possible D gene is TRBD1 (6 bases). The ends were cut back, 4 bases at V and 1 base at J, with 15 bases in the middle. This CDR3 is 16 amino acids long. In germline, CDR1 is SNHLY, CDR2 FYNNEI. The CDR3 nucleotides read TGTGCCAGCAGTGGACCACAGGGATTCGGCACAGATACGCAGTATTTT. Translation gives CASSGPQGFGTDTQYF.